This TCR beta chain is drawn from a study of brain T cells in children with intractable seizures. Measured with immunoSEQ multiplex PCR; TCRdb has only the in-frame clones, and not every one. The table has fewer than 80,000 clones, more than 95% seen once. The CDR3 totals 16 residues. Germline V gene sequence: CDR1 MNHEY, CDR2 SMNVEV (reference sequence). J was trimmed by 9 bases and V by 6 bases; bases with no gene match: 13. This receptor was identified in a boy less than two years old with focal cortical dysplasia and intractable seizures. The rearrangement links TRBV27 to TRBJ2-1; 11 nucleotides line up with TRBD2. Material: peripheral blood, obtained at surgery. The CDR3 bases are TGTGCCAGCAGCCCTAGGACTAGCGGGTCTTTAAGTGAGCAGTTCTTC. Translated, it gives CASSPRTSGSLSEQFF.